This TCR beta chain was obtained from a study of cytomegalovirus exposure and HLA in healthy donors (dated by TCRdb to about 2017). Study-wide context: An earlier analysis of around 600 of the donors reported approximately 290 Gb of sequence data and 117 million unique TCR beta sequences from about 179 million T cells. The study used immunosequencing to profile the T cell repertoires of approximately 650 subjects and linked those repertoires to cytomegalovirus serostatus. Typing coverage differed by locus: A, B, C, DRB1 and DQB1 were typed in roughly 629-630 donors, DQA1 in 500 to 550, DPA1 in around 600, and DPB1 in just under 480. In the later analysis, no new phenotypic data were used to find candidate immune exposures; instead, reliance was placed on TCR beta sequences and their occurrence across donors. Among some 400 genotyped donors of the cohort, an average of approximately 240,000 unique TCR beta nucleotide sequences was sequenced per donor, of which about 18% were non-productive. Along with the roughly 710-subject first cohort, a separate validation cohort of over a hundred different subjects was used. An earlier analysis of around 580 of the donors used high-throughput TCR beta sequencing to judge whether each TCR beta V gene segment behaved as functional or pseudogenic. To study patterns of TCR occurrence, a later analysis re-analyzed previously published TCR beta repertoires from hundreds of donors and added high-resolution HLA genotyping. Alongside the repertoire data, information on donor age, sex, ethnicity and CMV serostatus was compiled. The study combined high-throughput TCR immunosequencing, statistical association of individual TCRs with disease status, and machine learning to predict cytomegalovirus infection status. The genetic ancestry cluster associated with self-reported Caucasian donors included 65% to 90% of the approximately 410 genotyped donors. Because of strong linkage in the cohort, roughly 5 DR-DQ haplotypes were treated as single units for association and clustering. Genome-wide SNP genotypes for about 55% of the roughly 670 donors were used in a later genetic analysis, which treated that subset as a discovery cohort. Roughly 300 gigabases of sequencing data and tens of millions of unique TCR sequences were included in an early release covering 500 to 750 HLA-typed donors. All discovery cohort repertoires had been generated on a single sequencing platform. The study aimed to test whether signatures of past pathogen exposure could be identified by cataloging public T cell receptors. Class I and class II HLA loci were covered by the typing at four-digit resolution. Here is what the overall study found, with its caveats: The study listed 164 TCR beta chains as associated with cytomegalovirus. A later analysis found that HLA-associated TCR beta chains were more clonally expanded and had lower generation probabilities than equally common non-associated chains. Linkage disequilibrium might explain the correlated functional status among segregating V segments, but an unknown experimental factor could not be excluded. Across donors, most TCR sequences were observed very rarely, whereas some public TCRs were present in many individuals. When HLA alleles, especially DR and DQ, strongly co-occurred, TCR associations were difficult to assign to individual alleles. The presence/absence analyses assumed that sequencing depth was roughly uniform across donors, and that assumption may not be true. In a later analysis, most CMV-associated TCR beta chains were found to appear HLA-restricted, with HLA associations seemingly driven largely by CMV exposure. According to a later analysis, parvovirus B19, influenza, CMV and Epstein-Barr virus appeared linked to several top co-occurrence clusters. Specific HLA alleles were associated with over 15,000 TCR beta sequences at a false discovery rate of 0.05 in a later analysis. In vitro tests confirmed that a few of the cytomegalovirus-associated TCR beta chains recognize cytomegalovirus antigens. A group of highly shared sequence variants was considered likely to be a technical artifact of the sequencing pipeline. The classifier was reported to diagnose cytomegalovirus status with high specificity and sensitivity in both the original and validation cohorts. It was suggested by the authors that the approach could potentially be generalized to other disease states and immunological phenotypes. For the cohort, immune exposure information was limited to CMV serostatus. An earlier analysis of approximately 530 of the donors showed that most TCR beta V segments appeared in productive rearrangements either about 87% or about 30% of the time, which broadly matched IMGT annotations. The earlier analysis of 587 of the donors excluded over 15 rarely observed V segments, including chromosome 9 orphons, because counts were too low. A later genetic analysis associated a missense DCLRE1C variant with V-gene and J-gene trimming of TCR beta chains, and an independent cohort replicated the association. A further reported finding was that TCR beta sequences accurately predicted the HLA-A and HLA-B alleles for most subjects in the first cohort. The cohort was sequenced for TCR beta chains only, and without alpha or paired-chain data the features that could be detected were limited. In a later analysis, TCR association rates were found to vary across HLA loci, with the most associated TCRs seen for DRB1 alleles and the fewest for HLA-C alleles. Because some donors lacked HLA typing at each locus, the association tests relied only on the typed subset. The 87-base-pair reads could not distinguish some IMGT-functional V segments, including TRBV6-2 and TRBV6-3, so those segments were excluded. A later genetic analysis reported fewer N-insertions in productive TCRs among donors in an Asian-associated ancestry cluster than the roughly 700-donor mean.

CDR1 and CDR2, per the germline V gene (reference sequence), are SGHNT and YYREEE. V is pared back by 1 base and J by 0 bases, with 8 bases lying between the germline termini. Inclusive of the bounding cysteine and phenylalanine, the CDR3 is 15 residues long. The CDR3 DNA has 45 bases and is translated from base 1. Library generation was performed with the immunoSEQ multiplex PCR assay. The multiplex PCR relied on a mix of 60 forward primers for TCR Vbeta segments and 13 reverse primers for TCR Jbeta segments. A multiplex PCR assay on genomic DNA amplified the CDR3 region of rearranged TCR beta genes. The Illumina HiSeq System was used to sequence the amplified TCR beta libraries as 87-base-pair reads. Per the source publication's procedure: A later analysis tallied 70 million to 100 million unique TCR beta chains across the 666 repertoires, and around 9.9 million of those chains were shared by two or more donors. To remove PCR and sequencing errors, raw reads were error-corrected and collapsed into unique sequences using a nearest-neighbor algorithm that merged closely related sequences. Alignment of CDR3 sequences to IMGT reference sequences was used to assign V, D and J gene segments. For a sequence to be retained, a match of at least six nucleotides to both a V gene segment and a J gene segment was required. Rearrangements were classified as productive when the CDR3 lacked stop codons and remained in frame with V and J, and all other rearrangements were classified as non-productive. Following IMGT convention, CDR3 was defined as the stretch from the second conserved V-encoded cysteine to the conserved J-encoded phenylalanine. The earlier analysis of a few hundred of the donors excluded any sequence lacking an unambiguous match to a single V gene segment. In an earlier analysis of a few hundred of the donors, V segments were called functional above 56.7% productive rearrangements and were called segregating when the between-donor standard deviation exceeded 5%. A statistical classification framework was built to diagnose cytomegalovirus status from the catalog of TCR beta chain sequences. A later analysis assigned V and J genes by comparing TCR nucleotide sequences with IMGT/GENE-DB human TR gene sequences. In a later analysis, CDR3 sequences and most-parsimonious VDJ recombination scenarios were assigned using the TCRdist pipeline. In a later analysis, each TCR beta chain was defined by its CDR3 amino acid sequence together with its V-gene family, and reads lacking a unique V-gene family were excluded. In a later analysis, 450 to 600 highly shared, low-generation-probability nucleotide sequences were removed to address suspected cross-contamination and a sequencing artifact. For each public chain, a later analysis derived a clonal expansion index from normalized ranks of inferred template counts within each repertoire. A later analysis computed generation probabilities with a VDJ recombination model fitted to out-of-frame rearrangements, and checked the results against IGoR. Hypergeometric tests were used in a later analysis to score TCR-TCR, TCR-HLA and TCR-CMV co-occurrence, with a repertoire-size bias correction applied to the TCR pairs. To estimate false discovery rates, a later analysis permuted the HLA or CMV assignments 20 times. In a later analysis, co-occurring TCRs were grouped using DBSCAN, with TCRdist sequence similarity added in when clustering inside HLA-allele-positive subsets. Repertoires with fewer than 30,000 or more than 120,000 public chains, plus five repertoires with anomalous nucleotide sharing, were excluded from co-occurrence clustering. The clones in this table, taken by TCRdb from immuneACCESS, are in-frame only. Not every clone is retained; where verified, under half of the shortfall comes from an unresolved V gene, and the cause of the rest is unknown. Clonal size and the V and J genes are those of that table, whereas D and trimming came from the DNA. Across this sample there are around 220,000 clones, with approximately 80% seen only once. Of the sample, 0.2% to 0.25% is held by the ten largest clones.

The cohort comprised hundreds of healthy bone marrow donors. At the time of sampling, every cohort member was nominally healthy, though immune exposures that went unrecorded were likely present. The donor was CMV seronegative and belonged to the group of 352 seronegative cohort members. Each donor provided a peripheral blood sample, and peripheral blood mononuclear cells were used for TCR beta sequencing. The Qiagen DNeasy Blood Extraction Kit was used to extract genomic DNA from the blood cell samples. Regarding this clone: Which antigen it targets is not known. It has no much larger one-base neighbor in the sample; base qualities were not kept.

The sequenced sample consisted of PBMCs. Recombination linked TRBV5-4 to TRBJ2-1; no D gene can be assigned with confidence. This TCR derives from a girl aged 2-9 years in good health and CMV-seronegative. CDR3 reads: CASSLTYSSYNEQFF. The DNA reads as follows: TGTGCCAGCAGCTTGACGTATAGCTCCTACAATGAGCAGTTCTTC.